This TCR beta chain is from a study of PD-1 and CTLA-4 blockade in melanoma. Sequencing used immunoSEQ multiplex PCR; TCRdb keeps in-frame clones, though not all of them. This sample has about 15,000 clones, with about 70% found just once. Germline CDR1 reads MNHEY; CDR2 reads SVGAGI. The CDR3 contains 14 residues. The V end lost 2 bases, the J end lost 0 bases, and 5 bases lay between the germline ends. The chain has TRBV6-5 and TRBJ1-3; no reliable D call. The sequence was obtained from a human donor with melanoma. The sample here was CD8+ T cells from peripheral blood, taken from a patient given anti-PD-1 treatment. The CDR3 protein is CASSYMGSGNTIYF. CDR3 in DNA: TGTGCCAGCAGTTACATGGGCTCTGGAAACACCATATATTTT.